The 5 T cell receptor beta chains reported below all come from one sample, sequenced in a study of T-cell memory formation after mild COVID-19. TCRdb used MiXCR to reprocess the 5' RACE reads, holding one entry per CDR3 protein. Among about 340,000 distinct CDR3 sequences listed, about an eighth were seen once. Sequenced material: PBMCs or a T cell subset sorted from them (not recorded which). Every receptor here comes from a man aged 18 to 35 who had mild COVID-19 (a few samples of this study predate the infection). Cell type and time point are not known.

The J gene is TRBJ1-4, the V gene TRBV6-5; TRBD1 is a possible D gene (5 bases). This CDR3 spans 17 amino acids. V lost 6 bases and J 0 bases, leaving 17 bases between the germline ends. Germline assignment: CDR1 MNHEY and CDR2 SVGAGI. DNA for the CDR3: TGTGCCAGCAGCCTAAACCCGGGACGTGCAACTAATGAAAAACTGTTTTTT. Its translation is CASSLNPGRATNEKLFF.

The chain recombines TRBV5-1 with TRBJ1-5; possibly TRBD1 for D (5 bases). There are 15 residues in the CDR3. Deletions cut 0 bases from V and 4 bases from J, with 11 bases between. Germline V lookup: CDR1 SGHRS, CDR2 YFSETQ. The CDR3 coding sequence is TGCGCCAGCAGCTTGGTTGGACATCCAAATCAGCCCCAGCATTTT. Translated: CASSLVGHPNQPQHF.

V is TRBV2 and J is TRBJ1-2, with 7 positions matching TRBD1. There are 14 residues in the CDR3. Germline V gene sequence: CDR1 SNHLY, CDR2 FYNNEI. V dropped 2 bases and J dropped 6; count of bases not matched to a gene: 6. In DNA form, the CDR3 reads TGTGCCAGCAGTGAAAGGTTGCAGGGGGATGGCTACACCTTC. This sequence encodes CASSERLQGDGYTF. Based on the CDR3 plus reference TRBV2 and TRBJ1-2, the full variable domain is EPEVTQTPSHQVTQMGQEVILRCVPISNHLYFYWYRQILGQKVEFLVSFYNNEISEKSEIFDDQFSVERPDGSNFTLKIRSTKLEDSAMYFCASSERLQGDGYTFGSGTRLTVV.

The chain carries TRBV6-2 or TRBV6-3 and TRBJ2-2; 8 bases are a match to TRBD1. The length of the CDR3 is 15 residues. Germline CDR1 and CDR2: MNHEY and SVGEGT. Trimming took 2 bases from V and 7 from J; bases not matched to a gene: 6. The CDR3 DNA reads TGTGCCAGCAGTTACCGGACAGGGTATGGCGGGGAGCTGTTTTTT. It encodes CASSYRTGYGGELFF.

This clonotype appeared a few times. The chain uses TRBV30 and TRBJ2-1; D ambiguous. The ends were cut back, 2 bases at V and 10 bases at J, with 9 bases in the middle. Per germline, CDR1 GTSNPN and CDR2 SVGIG (reference sequence). This CDR3 is built from 11 residues. CDR3 nucleotide sequence: TGTGCCTGGAGTACCCGGATCGAGCAGTTCTTC. Translating gives CAWSTRIEQFF. Drawing the rest from reference TRBV30 and TRBJ2-1, the complete variable domain is SQTIHQWPATLVQPVGSPLSLECTVEGTSNPNLYWYRQAAGRGLQLLFYSVGIGQISSEVPQNLSASRPQDRQFILSSKKLLLSDSGFYLCAWSTRIEQFFGPGTRLTVL.